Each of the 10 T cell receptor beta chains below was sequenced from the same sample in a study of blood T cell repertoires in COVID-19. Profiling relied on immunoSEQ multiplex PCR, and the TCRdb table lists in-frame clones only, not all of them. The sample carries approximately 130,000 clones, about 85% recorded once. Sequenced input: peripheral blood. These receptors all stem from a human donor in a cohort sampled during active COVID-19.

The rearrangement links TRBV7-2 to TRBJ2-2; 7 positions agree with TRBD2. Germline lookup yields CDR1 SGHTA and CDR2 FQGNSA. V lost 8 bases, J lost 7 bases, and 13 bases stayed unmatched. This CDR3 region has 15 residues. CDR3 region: CASGLGSPTGGELFF. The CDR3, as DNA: TGTGCCAGCGGACTAGGGAGCCCTACCGGCGGGGAGCTGTTTTTT.

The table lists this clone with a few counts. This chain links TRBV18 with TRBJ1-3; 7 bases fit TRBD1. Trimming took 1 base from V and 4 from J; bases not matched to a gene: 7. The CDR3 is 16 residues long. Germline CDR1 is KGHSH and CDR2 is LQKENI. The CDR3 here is CASSPLRGTEGNTIYF. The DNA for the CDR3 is TGTGCCAGCTCACCACTTCGCGGGACAGAAGGAAACACCATATATTTT.

The CDR3 nucleotides are TGTGCCAGCAGCCACTCAAGATCGGGGTGGTTCTTT. Its protein product is CASSHSRSGWFF. The genes are TRBV12-3 or TRBV12-4 and TRBJ1-1; D is undetermined. This CDR3 has 12 residues. V was trimmed by 6 bases and J by 14 bases, leaving 19 bases between them.

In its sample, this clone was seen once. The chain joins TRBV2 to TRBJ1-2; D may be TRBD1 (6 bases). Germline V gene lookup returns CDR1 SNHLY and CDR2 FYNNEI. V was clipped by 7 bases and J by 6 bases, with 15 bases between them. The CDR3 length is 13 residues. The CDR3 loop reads CASMRQGLNGYTF. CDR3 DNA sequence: TGTGCCAGCATGCGCCAGGGGCTGAATGGCTACACCTTC.

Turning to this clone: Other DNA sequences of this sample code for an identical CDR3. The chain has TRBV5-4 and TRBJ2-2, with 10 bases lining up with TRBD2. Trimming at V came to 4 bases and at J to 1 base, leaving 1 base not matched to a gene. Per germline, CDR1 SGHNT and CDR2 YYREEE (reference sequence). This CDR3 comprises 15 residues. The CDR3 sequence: CASSRTSGNTGELFF. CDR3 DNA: TGTGCCAGCAGCCGGACTAGCGGGAACACCGGGGAGCTGTTTTTT.

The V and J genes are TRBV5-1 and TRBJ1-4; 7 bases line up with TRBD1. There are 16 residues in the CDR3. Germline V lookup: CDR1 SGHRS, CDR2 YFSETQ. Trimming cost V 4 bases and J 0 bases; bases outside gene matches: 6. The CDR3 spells CASSVIGGTTNEKLFF. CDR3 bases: TGCGCCAGCAGCGTCATAGGGGGCACAACTAATGAAAAACTGTTTTTT. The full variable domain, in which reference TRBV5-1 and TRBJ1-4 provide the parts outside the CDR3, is KAGVTQTPRYLIKTRGQQVTLSCSPISGHRSVSWYQQTPGQGLQFLFEYFSETQRNKGNFPGRFSGRQFSNSRSEMNVSTLELGDSALYLCASSVIGGTTNEKLFFGSGTQLSVL.

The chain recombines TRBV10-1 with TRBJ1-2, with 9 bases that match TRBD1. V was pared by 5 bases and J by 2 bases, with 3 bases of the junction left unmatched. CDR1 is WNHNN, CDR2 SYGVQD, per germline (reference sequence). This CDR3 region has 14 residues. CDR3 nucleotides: TGCGCCAGCAGTTCGGGACAGGGAAACTATGGCTACACCTTC. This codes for CASSSGQGNYGYTF.

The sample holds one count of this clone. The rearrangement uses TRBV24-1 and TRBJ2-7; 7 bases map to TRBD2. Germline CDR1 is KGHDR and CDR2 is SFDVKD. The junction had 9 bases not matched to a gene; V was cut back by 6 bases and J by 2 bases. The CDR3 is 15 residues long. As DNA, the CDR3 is TGTGCCACCAGTCGGGCTAGCGGAGTAACCTACGAGCAGTACGTC. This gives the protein CATSRASGVTYEQYV.

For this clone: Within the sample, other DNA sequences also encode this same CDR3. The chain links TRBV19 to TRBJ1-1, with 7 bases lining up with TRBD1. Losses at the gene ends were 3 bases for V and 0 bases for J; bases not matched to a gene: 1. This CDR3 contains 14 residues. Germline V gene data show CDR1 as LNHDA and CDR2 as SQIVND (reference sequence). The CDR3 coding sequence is TGTGCCAGTAGTATCCAGGGGGTGAACACTGAAGCTTTCTTT. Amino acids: CASSIQGVNTEAFF.

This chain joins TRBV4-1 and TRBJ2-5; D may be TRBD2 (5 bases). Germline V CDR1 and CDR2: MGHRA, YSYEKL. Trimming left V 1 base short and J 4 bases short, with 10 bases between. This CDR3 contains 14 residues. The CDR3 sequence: CASSQGVGAETQYF. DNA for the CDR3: TGCGCCAGCAGCCAAGGGGTGGGAGCAGAGACCCAGTACTTC.